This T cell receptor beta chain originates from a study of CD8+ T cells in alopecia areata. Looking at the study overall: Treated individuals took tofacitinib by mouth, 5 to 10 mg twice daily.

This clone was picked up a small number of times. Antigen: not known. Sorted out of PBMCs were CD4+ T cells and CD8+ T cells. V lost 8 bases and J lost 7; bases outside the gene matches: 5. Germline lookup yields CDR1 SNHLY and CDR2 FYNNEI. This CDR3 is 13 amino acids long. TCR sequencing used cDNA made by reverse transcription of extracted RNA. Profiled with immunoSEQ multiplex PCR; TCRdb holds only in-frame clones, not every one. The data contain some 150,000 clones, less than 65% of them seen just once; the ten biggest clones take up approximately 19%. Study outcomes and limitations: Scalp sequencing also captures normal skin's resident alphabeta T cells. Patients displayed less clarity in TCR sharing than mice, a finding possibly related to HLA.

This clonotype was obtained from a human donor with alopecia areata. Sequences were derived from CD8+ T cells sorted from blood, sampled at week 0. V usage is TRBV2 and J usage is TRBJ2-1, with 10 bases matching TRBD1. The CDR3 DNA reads TGTGCCAGCCTTAGGACAGGGGGGAATGAGCAGTTCTTC. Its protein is CASLRTGGNEQFF.